The 14 T cell receptor beta chains listed next were all sequenced from one sample in a study of neurological immune-mediated disorders (dated by TCRdb to the late 2010s). Libraries were constructed by 5' RACE. TCRdb lists the instrument as Illumina HiSeq 2500. The public reads were reprocessed in TCRdb via fastp at Q25 and MiXCR, keeping in-frame beta chains. Rows merge per CDR3 protein into single entries with the most common DNA and genes. Recorded for this sample are roughly 52,000 distinct CDR3 sequences; 3.5% to 4% of them occurred a single time. The ten largest clonotypes hold about 2% of the sample. Specimen: CD4+ T cells from blood. The receptor set was obtained from a woman aged 40 to 49 with multiple sclerosis.

This clonotype has ten or more counts. The gene calls are TRBV20-1 and TRBJ1-1, with a weak D call TRBD1 (6 bases). The CDR3 length is 15 residues. From germline, CDR1 is DFQATT and CDR2 SNEGSKA (reference sequence). Trimming shortened V by 1 base and J by 4 bases, and 16 bases separated the two germline ends. The CDR3 nucleotides read TGCAGTGCTAGAGCGGGGATGGACAGTAGCACTGAAGCTTTCTTT. Its translation: CSARAGMDSSTEAFF.

This clonotype was picked up many times. This chain uses TRBV6-2 or TRBV6-3 with TRBJ2-5; 8 nucleotides align to TRBD2. Losses at the gene ends were 3 bases for V and 5 bases for J; bases not matched to a gene: 11. CDR3 length: 16 residues. Germline V gene lookup returns CDR1 MNHEY and CDR2 SVGEGT. This CDR3 is CASSYPRGGTRETQYF. DNA of the CDR3: TGTGCCAGCAGTTATCCCCGGGGGGGGACGAGGGAGACCCAGTACTTC.

This clonotype was counted many times. The chain uses TRBV5-5 and TRBJ1-2, with D tentatively TRBD1 (5 bases). The CDR3 length is 14 residues. V was pared by 5 bases and J by 6 bases, with 17 bases between. Germline assignment: CDR1 SGHKS and CDR2 YYEKEE (reference sequence). The CDR3 sequence: CASSDLRGDDGYTF. The CDR3 nucleotides read TGTGCCAGCAGTGATTTGAGGGGAGATGATGGCTACACCTTC.

At least ten counts were recorded for this clonotype. The chain employs TRBV18 and TRBJ1-1, with D possibly TRBD1 on 6 matching bases. Between the trimmed V and J ends, which lost 4 bases and 5 bases, there was a span of 17 bases. This CDR3 region has 15 residues. Germline V gene lookup returns CDR1 KGHSH and CDR2 LQKENI. CDR3 protein: CASSRNREAVTEAFF. The CDR3 nucleotides read TGTGCCAGCTCACGGAACAGGGAGGCGGTTACTGAAGCTTTCTTT. Using reference TRBV18 and TRBJ1-1 for the parts outside the CDR3, the full variable domain is NAGVMQNPRHLVRRRGQEARLRCSPMKGHSHVYWYRQLPEEGLKFMVYLQKENIIDESGMPKERFSAEFPKEGPSILRIQQVVRGDSAAYFCASSRNREAVTEAFFGQGTRLTVV.

In this sample, this clonotype turned up many times. The rearrangement links TRBV20-1 to TRBJ1-5, with D possibly being TRBD1 (6 bases). Per germline, CDR1 DFQATT and CDR2 SNEGSKA (reference sequence). This CDR3 is built from 16 residues. With 1 base removed from V and 2 bases from J, the gap between germline ends came to 15 bases. The CDR3 sequence: CSARVGTQAGNQPQHF. DNA for the CDR3: TGCAGTGCTAGAGTGGGGACACAGGCAGGCAATCAGCCCCAGCATTTT.

There are many counts of this clonotype. CDR3 residues: CSVVGQGRGTDTQYF. The CDR3, as DNA: TGCAGCGTTGTGGGACAGGGGCGGGGCACAGATACGCAGTATTTT. This rearrangement joins TRBV29-1 to TRBJ2-3; the match to TRBD1 covers 10 bases. The CDR3 consists of 15 residues. J was trimmed by 1 base and V by 4 bases; bases with no gene match: 5. Germline V gives CDR1 SQVTM, CDR2 ANQGSEA.

This clonotype has at least ten counts. V is TRBV4-2 and J is TRBJ1-1; D ambiguous. Germline CDR1 LGHNA, CDR2 YNFKEQ. Trimming removed 1 base from V and 4 bases from J, with 13 bases in between. There are 15 residues in the CDR3. The DNA for the CDR3 is TGTGCCAGCAGCCAAGGGGCGGGCATCGGCACTGAAGCTTTCTTT. Its protein is CASSQGAGIGTEAFF.

This clonotype was seen at least ten times. The chain recombines TRBV7-9 with TRBJ1-3; the D is unclear. Trimming took 5 bases from V and 0 from J, leaving 11 bases between them. CDR1 SEHNR and CDR2 FQNEAQ come from the germline V gene (reference sequence). The CDR3 is 15 amino acids. The CDR3 region is CASSTDRGSGNTIYF. The CDR3 DNA reads TGTGCCAGCAGCACCGACCGTGGCTCTGGAAACACCATATATTTT.

This clonotype was counted ten times or more. The chain employs TRBV5-1 and TRBJ1-6; 7 positions match TRBD1. Per the germline V gene, CDR1 is SGHRS and CDR2 is YFSETQ. This CDR3 has 14 residues. Unmatched junction bases numbered 4, after V lost 3 bases and J lost 7 bases. This CDR3 reads CASSYTGANSPLHF. CDR3 nucleotide sequence: TGCGCCAGCAGCTACACAGGGGCAAATTCACCCCTCCACTTT.

The table lists this clonotype with many counts. The genes are TRBV20-1 and TRBJ2-1; TRBD1 matches at 7 bases. This CDR3 contains 13 residues. Germline assignment: CDR1 DFQATT and CDR2 SNEGSKA (reference sequence). V trimming: 6 bases; J trimming: 6 bases; junction bases outside the gene matches: 8. In DNA form, the CDR3 reads TGCAGTGCCCCGGGACAGATGCTCAATGAGCAGTTCTTC. Amino acid sequence: CSAPGQMLNEQFF.

This clonotype was seen ten or more times. The V and J genes are TRBV20-1 and TRBJ1-1; 8 bases fit TRBD1. The CDR3 extends over 14 amino acids. J lost 4 bases, V lost 5 bases, and 9 bases had no gene match. The germline V gene has CDR1 DFQATT and CDR2 SNEGSKA (reference sequence). CDR3 DNA sequence: TGCAGTGCTGGACAGGGTCCGGAAACCACTGAAGCTTTCTTT. As protein: CSAGQGPETTEAFF.

This clonotype has a count of ten or more. The chain combines TRBV7-9 with TRBJ2-5; D ambiguous. The V end was cut by 2 bases, the J end by 5 bases, with 6 bases between. The CDR3 length is 12 residues. The germline gives CDR1 SEHNR, CDR2 FQNEAQ (reference sequence). The CDR3 is CASSLNLETQYF. In DNA, the CDR3 is TGTGCCAGCAGCTTAAATTTGGAGACCCAGTACTTC.

This clonotype was counted at least ten times. This chain joins TRBV3-1 and TRBJ2-5, with 7 bases aligning to TRBD1. With 0 bases clipped from V and 2 bases from J, the junction kept 3 bases outside the gene matches. The V gene's germline CDR1 is LGHDT and CDR2 YNNKEL (reference sequence). The CDR3 contains 15 residues. This CDR3 reads CASSQDLGQQETQYF. The CDR3 region has the DNA TGTGCCAGCAGCCAAGATCTGGGACAGCAAGAGACCCAGTACTTC.

This clonotype was counted many times. The chain combines TRBV29-1 with TRBJ1-5; no definite D call. The V end was cut by 7 bases, the J end by 3 bases, with 22 bases between. Germline CDR1 and CDR2: SQVTM and ANQGSEA. This CDR3 spans 16 amino acids. The CDR3 nucleotides are TGCAGCGCTGACGGGTACAACCCTAAGAACAATCAGCCCCAGCATTTT. Amino acids: CSADGYNPKNNQPQHF.